This T cell receptor beta chain was documented in a study of lymphopenia after photon versus proton radiotherapy. Study-level results: Under photons, naive T cells and diversity fell while effector/memory populations rose. Post-nadir TCR diversity decline inversely tracked overall survival among those who died. Authors raise, but do not show, better survival with proton therapy.

With regard to this clone: The antigen remains unidentified.

Libraries were prepared by immunoSEQ multiplex PCR; TCRdb keeps only in-frame clonotypes and omits some of them. This repertoire shows about 27,000 clones, roughly 90% found once; its top ten account for approximately 18%. This CDR3 spans 13 amino acids. CDR1 SQVTM and CDR2 ANQGSEA come from the germline V gene. V lost 6 bases and J 2 bases, leaving 13 bases between the germline ends. The V gene is TRBV29-1, the J gene TRBJ2-5, with D unclear. This TCR derives from a man aged 50-60 years with gastric cancer. This specimen consisted of peripheral blood, obtained from a patient treated with photon-based radiotherapy. This CDR3 reads CSVDGPGQETQYF. The CDR3 DNA sequence: TGCAGCGTCGACGGGCCCGGACAAGAGACCCAGTACTTC. Full variable domain (remainder filled in from reference TRBV29-1 and TRBJ2-5): SAVISQKPSRDICQRGTSLTIQCQVDSQVTMMFWYRQQPGQSLTLIATANQGSEATYESGFVIDKFPISRPNLTFSTLTVSNMSPEDSSIYLCSVDGPGQETQYFGPGTRLLVL.